Below, 7 T cell receptor beta chains from the same sample are listed, as sequenced in a study of patients and donors after allogeneic stem cell transplantation. TCRdb re-derived calls from the RT-PCR reads in MiXCR, one entry per CDR3 protein. The table shows about 410,000 distinct CDR3 sequences, with 15% to 20% occurring only once. Sequencing was performed on blood, either unsorted or a sorted T cell fraction (not recorded which). These receptors came from a human donor who was either an allogeneic HSCT recipient or a stem cell or donor lymphocyte infusion donor (not recorded which). It is not recorded whose cells these are; they may come from a transplant donor.

The J gene is TRBJ2-3, the V gene TRBV27; 8 nucleotides match TRBD2. With 7 bases clipped from V and 4 bases from J, the junction kept 7 bases outside the gene matches. Germline values: CDR1 MNHEY, CDR2 SMNVEV (reference sequence). CDR3 length: 14 amino acids. This chain's CDR3 is CASTWSGSPDTQYF. The CDR3 region has the DNA TGTGCCAGCACCTGGAGCGGGAGCCCAGATACGCAGTATTTT.

The chain has TRBV11-2 and TRBJ2-5, with TRBD2 matching 13 bases. The J segment lost 4 bases and the V segment lost 5 bases, leaving 7 bases of the junction unmatched. CDR1 SGHAT and CDR2 FQNNGV come from the germline V gene. CDR3 length: 16 residues. The DNA for the CDR3 is TGTGCCAGCAGCCACACTAGCGGGGGGGTAGGAGAGACCCAGTACTTC. Translation: CASSHTSGGVGETQYF.

This clonotype has just a few counts. The chain joins TRBV27 to TRBJ1-2; 7 nucleotides align to TRBD1. V dropped 2 bases and J dropped 4; count of bases not matched to a gene: 4. Germline-derived CDR1 and CDR2 are MNHEY and SMNVEV (reference sequence). The CDR3 extends over 14 amino acids. CDR3 nucleotides: TGTGCCAGCAGTTTACGACAGGGCCTCTATGGCTACACCTTC. As protein: CASSLRQGLYGYTF.

CDR3 loop: CASSVGVQAYYGYTF. In DNA form, the CDR3 reads TGTGCCAGCAGCGTAGGGGTACAGGCTTACTATGGCTACACCTTC. The chain joins TRBV9 to TRBJ1-2; a possible D gene is TRBD1 (5 bases). V gave up 0 bases and J gave up 3 bases, with 12 bases separating them. The CDR3 is made up of 15 amino acids. Germline CDR1 is SGDLS and CDR2 is YYNGEE.

There are many counts of this clonotype. The chain combines TRBV2 with TRBJ2-3; 11 bases are a match to TRBD1. V gave up 4 bases and J gave up 3 bases; unmatched junction bases: 9. Germline values: CDR1 SNHLY, CDR2 FYNNEI. The CDR3 loop spans 17 amino acids. For the CDR3, the DNA is TGTGCCAGCAGTGTCCTCGGGACAGGGGGAGGAACAGATACGCAGTATTTT. Amino acids: CASSVLGTGGGTDTQYF.

The V call is TRBV9, the J call TRBJ2-3; no firm D call. CDR3 size: 12 residues. CDR1 is SGDLS, CDR2 YYNGEE, per germline. Trimming shortened V by 3 bases and J by 5 bases, and 7 bases separated the two germline ends. This CDR3 reads CASSGDEDTQYF. In nucleotides, the CDR3 is TGTGCCAGCAGCGGAGACGAAGATACGCAGTATTTT. Full variable domain (outside the CDR3, taken from reference TRBV9 and TRBJ2-3): DSGVTQTPKHLITATGQRVTLRCSPRSGDLSVYWYQQSLDQGLQFLIQYYNGEERAKGNILERFSAQQFPDLHSELNLSSLELGDSALYFCASSGDEDTQYFGPGTRLTVL.

This chain joins TRBV20-1 and TRBJ1-6, with a tentative D call TRBD1 (6 bases). CDR3 length: 14 amino acids. The germline V gene has CDR1 DFQATT and CDR2 SNEGSKA (reference sequence). The V gene lost 3 bases and the J gene lost 7 bases, with 13 bases spanning the gap. CDR3 sequence (DNA): TGCAGTGCTAGCAGGGGCGAAAAGAATTCACCCCTCCACTTT. Encoded protein: CSASRGEKNSPLHF.